Listed below are T cell receptor beta chains from one sample, sequenced in a study of cytomegalovirus exposure and HLA in healthy donors. The data were produced by immunoSEQ multiplex PCR, yet TCRdb's version contains in-frame clones alone and is incomplete. There are some 110,000 clones in the sample; roughly 82% occur only once, and about 12% lies in the top ten. Sequenced material: PBMCs. The receptors were sampled from a woman in her sixties or seventies in good health and CMV-seropositive. Both conserved end residues are part of each CDR3. The order of the fields is clone size, D gene, J gene, V gene, CDR3 DNA, CDR3 protein. A D gene is named only where the DNA matches it firmly. Expanded clones are given a class, and other clones once, few, many or no size at all.

>.|.|TRBJ1-2|TRBV5-1
TGCGCCAGCAGCACCAGGGCTTCTAACTATGGCTACACCTTC
CASSTRASNYGYTF
>.|TRBD2|TRBJ2-1|TRBV4-1
TGCGCCAGCAGCCCCTTCTCGACTAGCGGATACAATGAGCAGTTCTTC
CASSPFSTSGYNEQFF
>.|TRBD2|TRBJ2-7|TRBV6-1
TGTGCCAGCAGTGGGACTAGCGGGGGCCTTCCCCCCTCCTACGAGCAGTACTTC
CASSGTSGGLPPSYEQYF
>.|.|TRBJ1-1|TRBV6-6
TGTGCCAGCAGTTACTCGTCCCCAGTGAACACTGAAGCTTTCTTT
CASSYSSPVNTEAFF
>once|.|TRBJ2-6|TRBV18
TGTGCCAGCTCAGAAACCCAGTCCCCTGGGGCCAACGTCCTGACTTTC
CASSETQSPGANVLTF
>once|TRBD2|TRBJ2-5|TRBV7-9
TGTGCCAGCAGCCAGGGGCGGGGGGGCCGATCAAGGGAGACCCAGTACTTC
CASSQGRGGRSRETQYF
>.|.|TRBJ2-7|TRBV5-1
TGCGCCAGCAGCCGGGACTTCTCCTACGAGCAGTACTTC
CASSRDFSYEQYF
>.|.|TRBJ2-3|TRBV27
TGTGCCAGCAGTTTATCGTCCGCGGAACCAGATACGCAGTATTTT
CASSLSSAEPDTQYF
>once|.|TRBJ1-2|TRBV10-1
TGCGCCAGCAGTAAAAGGCGGGCTTGCAGATACTATGGCTACACCTTC
CASSKRRACRYYGYTF
>.|TRBD2|TRBJ2-2|TRBV7-8
TGTGCCAGCAGCTTAGTGATTGCGACTAGCGGGGGGGCCCGGGAGCTGTTTTTT
CASSLVIATSGGARELFF
>.|TRBD1|TRBJ1-5|TRBV15
TGTGCCACCAGCGCCCGAACAGGGGGCGATCAGCCCCAGCATTTT
CATSARTGGDQPQHF
>once|.|TRBJ2-2|TRBV5-1
TGCGCCAGCGGAGCGGAAACCTACACCGGGGAGCTGTTTTTT
CASGAETYTGELFF
>.|.|TRBJ2-2|TRBV6-1
TGTGCCAGCAGTGATTTAGCGACCGGGGAGCTGTTTTTT
CASSDLATGELFF
>.|.|TRBJ1-5|TRBV2
TGTGCCAGCAGATCGGTGACAGGAGACAGCAATCAGCCCCAGCATTTT
CASRSVTGDSNQPQHF
>.|TRBD1|TRBJ2-7|TRBV6-5
TGTGCCAGCAGTTACTCGGGACAGGACTTCTACGAGCAGTACTTC
CASSYSGQDFYEQYF
>.|TRBD2|TRBJ2-5|TRBV4-1
TGCGCCAGCAGCCATGGACTAGCGGGAGTGTGGGAGACCCAGTACTTC
CASSHGLAGVWETQYF
>.|.|TRBJ1-1|TRBV7-2
TGTGCCAGCAGCTTACGGTCGGGGTCCAGCACTGAAGCTTTCTTT
CASSLRSGSSTEAFF
>.|TRBD1|TRBJ2-2|TRBV5-4
TGTGCCAGCAGCCCCCCGGACAGGGACACCGGGGAGCTGTTTTTT
CASSPPDRDTGELFF
>.|.|TRBJ2-2|TRBV2
TGTGCCAGCAGTAATAATCCGGCAGGGTGGGCCGGGGAGCTGTTTTTT
CASSNNPAGWAGELFF
>.|TRBD1|TRBJ2-3|TRBV11-1
TGTGCCAGCAGCTTGGACAGGGCTAGCACAGATACGCAGTATTTT
CASSLDRASTDTQYF
>.|TRBD1|TRBJ1-5|TRBV6-6
TGTGCCAGCAGGCACCGACAGGGAAACCAGCCCCAGCATTTT
CASRHRQGNQPQHF
>.|TRBD1|TRBJ1-2|TRBV6-1
TGTGCCACCCTAAGCCGGGACAGGGGCGACGATGGCTACACCTTC
CATLSRDRGDDGYTF
>.|.|TRBJ2-5|TRBV9
TGTGCCAGCAGCGTATTAGCAGGGTTCCAAGAGACCCAGTACTTC
CASSVLAGFQETQYF
>.|.|TRBJ1-1|TRBV29-1
TGCAGCGTCCAGTGGGGGGGCCACACTGAAGCTTTCTTT
CSVQWGGHTEAFF
>.|TRBD2|TRBJ2-3|TRBV6-6
TGTGCCAGCAGTTACAGCTCGGGAGGGAATACAGATACGCAGTATTTT
CASSYSSGGNTDTQYF
>.|.|TRBJ2-7|TRBV6-6
TGTGCCAGCGCCGGGAACAGCAACTCCTACGAGCAGTACTTC
CASAGNSNSYEQYF
>.|.|TRBJ1-3|TRBV5-8
TGTGCCAGCAGCTCAAGTTTACGGGCTGGAAACACCATATATTTT
CASSSSLRAGNTIYF
>.|TRBD2|TRBJ2-5|TRBV7-2
TGTGCCAGCAGCCCGGGTTATCGCGGGAGCCAAGAGACCCAGTACTTC
CASSPGYRGSQETQYF
>.|.|TRBJ1-4|TRBV30
TGTGCCGGCTCTCTTACAGAAACTAATGAAAAACTGTTTTTT
CAGSLTETNEKLFF
>.|TRBD2|TRBJ2-7|TRBV4-2
TGTGCCAGCAGCCAAGAATGGCTAGCGGAATACGAGCAGTACTTC
CASSQEWLAEYEQYF
>.|TRBD1|TRBJ1-1|TRBV18
TGTGCCAGCTCATTCTCCGGGACAGGGAGCACTGAAGCTTTCTTT
CASSFSGTGSTEAFF
>.|TRBD1|TRBJ2-7|TRBV6-5
TGTGCCAGCAGGGGACAGGGTAAACTCTACGAGCAGTACTTC
CASRGQGKLYEQYF
>.|.|TRBJ2-5|TRBV7-8
TGTGCCAGCTCCCCGGAGCAGGGGTTGGAGACCCAGTACTTC
CASSPEQGLETQYF
>once|.|TRBJ1-1|TRBV11-3
TGTGCCAGCAGCTTCGAGGGGGACACTGAAGCTTTCTTT
CASSFEGDTEAFF
>.|.|TRBJ1-1|TRBV7-2
TGTGCCAGCAGCTTAGTAGACAGAGGGAACACTGAAGCTTTCTTT
CASSLVDRGNTEAFF
>once|TRBD1|TRBJ2-1|TRBV13
TGTGCCAGCAGCTTGACAGGGCCTGACTCCTACAATGAGCAGTTCTTC
CASSLTGPDSYNEQFF
>.|.|TRBJ2-3|TRBV6-1
TGTGCCAGCGGGGATGGACTGGGCACAGATACGCAGTATTTT
CASGDGLGTDTQYF
>.|TRBD1|TRBJ1-2|TRBV2
TGTGCCAGCAGCGAGCTGGGACAGGGCCTATATGGCTACACCTTC
CASSELGQGLYGYTF
>.|TRBD1|TRBJ1-2|TRBV5-6
TGTGCCAGCAGCCTAAGGAGACAGGGGGCGATATTGGGCTACACCTTC
CASSLRRQGAILGYTF
>.|.|TRBJ1-5|TRBV6-1
TGTGCCAGCAGTGAAGTCGACCCCGGTACGGGACAGCCCCAGCATTTT
CASSEVDPGTGQPQHF
>.|.|TRBJ2-7|TRBV6-5
TGTGCCAGCACCAAGGGGTTGGGGGGAGTCTACGAGCAGTACTTC
CASTKGLGGVYEQYF
>.|.|TRBJ2-1|TRBV5-8
TGTGCCAGCAGCTTGGCCCCGCAGGAGCAGTTCTTC
CASSLAPQEQFF
>.|.|TRBJ2-3|TRBV9
TGTGCCAGCAGCGTGGCGGGGTCCACAGATACGCAGTATTTT
CASSVAGSTDTQYF
>.|.|TRBJ2-5|TRBV14
TGTGCCAGCAGCCCCCGCCCCCGGGGGACCCAGTACTTC
CASSPRPRGTQYF
>.|TRBD1|TRBJ1-5|TRBV7-9
TGTGCCAGCAGCTTAGGAGACAGGGGGAATCAGCCCCAGCATTTT
CASSLGDRGNQPQHF
>.|.|TRBJ2-7|TRBV7-9
TGTGCCAGCAGCTCCGGAGGGGGCGACTCCTACGAGCAGTACTTC
CASSSGGGDSYEQYF
>.|TRBD1|TRBJ1-4|TRBV6-1
TGTGCCAGCAGTGATCCGGGACAGGGGAGAACTAATGAAAAACTGTTTTTT
CASSDPGQGRTNEKLFF
>.|.|TRBJ1-3|TRBV14
TGTGCCAGCAGCCACAGGGGTACTGCTGGAAACACCATATATTTT
CASSHRGTAGNTIYF
>.|.|TRBJ1-4|TRBV6-5
TGTGCCAGCAGTCCCGGAGGTCAGGGAGGCGAAAAACTGTTTTTT
CASSPGGQGGEKLFF
>few|TRBD1|TRBJ1-2|TRBV6-5
TGTGCCAGCAGGGGACAGGTTGACTATGGCTACACCTTC
CASRGQVDYGYTF
>.|.|TRBJ2-7|TRBV5-6
TGTGCCAGCAGCCAAGGAGGCAGCTACGAGCAGTACTTC
CASSQGGSYEQYF
>.|.|TRBJ2-7|TRBV9
TGTGCCAGCAGCGTAGGGGGGCCCACACTCTACGAGCAGTACTTC
CASSVGGPTLYEQYF
>once|TRBD1|TRBJ2-5|TRBV5-5
TGTGCCAGCAGCTTGGTCTTTCGACAGGGGCAAGAGACCCAGTACTTC
CASSLVFRQGQETQYF
>.|TRBD1|TRBJ1-3|TRBV18
TGTGCCAGCTCACCTGGGACAGGCGACTCTGGAAACACCATATATTTT
CASSPGTGDSGNTIYF
>.|TRBD2|TRBJ2-3|TRBV19
TGTGCCAGTAGTAGGGCAGCGGGGGGGCCTCTAGGCACAGATACGCAGTATTTT
CASSRAAGGPLGTDTQYF
>.|TRBD1|TRBJ1-1|TRBV7-8
TGTGCCAGCAGCCCCGAGACAGGGGCGAACACTGAAGCTTTCTTT
CASSPETGANTEAFF
>.|.|TRBJ1-2|TRBV6-1
TGTGCCAGCAGTGGCTTAACAGGGCTTGGCTACACCTTC
CASSGLTGLGYTF
>few|TRBD2|TRBJ2-5|TRBV4-3
TGCGCCAGCAGCCAAGGCTGGGGACTAGAGGGGCAAGAGACCCAGTACTTC
CASSQGWGLEGQETQYF
>.|TRBD2|TRBJ2-3|TRBV11-2
TGTGCCAGCAGCTTTAGGGCTCCGCGGGGGGGCACAGATACGCAGTATTTT
CASSFRAPRGGTDTQYF
>.|.|TRBJ2-2|TRBV5-1
TGCGCCAGCAGCTTGGGGGCGGGGGCCAAAAACACCGGGGAGCTGTTTTTT
CASSLGAGAKNTGELFF